The 30 T cell receptor beta chains given below trace back to one sample, sequenced in a study of cytotoxic CD8 clonotypes in ibrutinib-treated CLL. Here immunoSEQ multiplex PCR was the method, and the copy in TCRdb shows in-frame clones only, minus some. The sample shows thousands of clones, 65% to 85% of them seen only once. The sequenced sample was PBMCs, obtained before ibrutinib treatment. The source of these receptors is a human donor with chronic lymphocytic leukemia.

The sample holds one count of this clone. The chain joins TRBV5-1 to TRBJ2-3, with TRBD2 matching over 8 bases. The CDR3 has 14 residues. CDR1 is SGHRS and CDR2 is YFSETQ in the germline V gene. The ends lost 0 bases at V and 4 bases at J; junction bases unmatched: 1. In nucleotides, the CDR3 is TGCGCCAGCAGCTTGGGCGGGGGGTCAGATACGCAGTATTTT. Translated: CASSLGGGSDTQYF.

The rearrangement uses TRBV19 and TRBJ2-5, with a possible D match to TRBD1 (6 bases). Trimming stripped 5 bases from V and 5 bases from J, with 15 bases between. Germline V gene sequence: CDR1 LNHDA, CDR2 SQIVND (reference sequence). This CDR3 spans 14 amino acids. The CDR3 region has the DNA TGTGCCAGTAGTGAATCGAACAGGGCTGAGACCCAGTACTTC. Its protein is CASSESNRAETQYF.

This chain uses TRBV28 with TRBJ1-1; 9 bases are a match to TRBD1. CDR1 is MDHEN, CDR2 SYDVKM, per germline. J lost 1 base, V lost 6 bases, and 6 bases had no gene match. CDR3 length: 15 amino acids. In DNA form, the CDR3 reads TGTGCCAGCAGGTCAAAGGGACAGGGGAACACTGAAGCTTTCTTT. The encoded protein is CASRSKGQGNTEAFF.

The V call is TRBV2, the J call TRBJ2-3; 11 bases match TRBD2. Trimming removed 3 bases from V and 4 bases from J; junction bases left unmatched: 3. Germline loops: CDR1 SNHLY, CDR2 FYNNEI. This CDR3 has 15 residues. The CDR3 protein is CASSEGSGRADTQYF. In DNA, the CDR3 is TGTGCCAGCAGTGAGGGTAGCGGGAGGGCAGATACGCAGTATTTT.

V usage is TRBV9 and J usage is TRBJ2-1; possible D gene TRBD2, 6 bases. V was clipped by 4 bases and J by 4 bases, with 9 bases between them. Germline V gives CDR1 SGDLS, CDR2 YYNGEE. The CDR3 consists of 13 residues. The CDR3 region is CASSPGTYNEQFF. CDR3 DNA: TGTGCCAGCAGCCCGGGGACTTACAATGAGCAGTTCTTC.

This clone was recorded once. This rearrangement joins TRBV18 to TRBJ1-5, with D unresolved. Trimming removed 2 bases from V and 7 bases from J, with 9 bases in between. The CDR3 contains 13 residues. Germline V gives CDR1 KGHSH, CDR2 LQKENI. The CDR3 DNA follows: TGTGCCAGCTCACCAGGCTCTGGCCAGCCCCAGCATTTT. This sequence encodes CASSPGSGQPQHF.

The V and J genes are TRBV28 and TRBJ2-7, with a weak D call TRBD1 (6 bases). Germline CDR1 and CDR2: MDHEN and SYDVKM. This CDR3 region has 18 residues. V was clipped by 3 bases and J by 0 bases, with 21 bases between them. The chain's CDR3 is CASSLGSFKGEVSYEQYF. CDR3 DNA: TGTGCCAGCAGTTTGGGATCCTTCAAGGGGGAAGTCTCCTACGAGCAGTACTTC.

In this sample, this clone turned up once. This chain connects TRBV18 to TRBJ1-4; a weak D match, TRBD1 (6 bases). V gave up 2 bases and J gave up 4 bases, with 14 bases separating them. From germline, CDR1 is KGHSH and CDR2 LQKENI. This CDR3 has 16 residues. CDR3 sequence (DNA): TGTGCCAGCTCACCAACCTTAGGGACATATAATGAAAAACTGTTTTTT. It is translated as CASSPTLGTYNEKLFF.

The V gene is TRBV6-5, the J gene TRBJ2-1; 10 nucleotides match TRBD2. CDR1 is MNHEY, CDR2 SVGAGI, per germline. V shed 0 bases, J shed 6 bases, and the junction held 5 bases outside the gene matches. This CDR3 comprises 16 residues. Here the CDR3 DNA reads TGTGCCAGCAGTTACTCCCCCAGCGGGGGGGGCAATGAGCAGTTCTTC. This codes for CASSYSPSGGGNEQFF.

The chain couples TRBV21-1 to TRBJ2-5; TRBD2, the D gene given by the table, was not confirmed from the DNA. TRBV21-1 is an annotated pseudogene. The length of the CDR3 is 15 residues. For the CDR3, the DNA is TGTGCCAGCAGCAGGGGACTAGCGGGAGTGGAGACCCAGTACTTC. Translating it yields CASSRGLAGVETQYF.

In this sample, this clone turned up once. The gene calls are TRBV7-8 and TRBJ2-1; TRBD1 aligns across 8 bases. The CDR3 is 15 residues long. The J segment lost 5 bases and the V segment lost 5 bases, leaving 8 bases of the junction unmatched. Germline assignment: CDR1 SGHVS and CDR2 FQNEAQ. The CDR3 sequence is CASSTDRGYHNEQFF. Written as DNA, the CDR3 is TGTGCCAGCAGCACCGACAGGGGTTACCACAATGAGCAGTTCTTC.

The rearrangement uses TRBV5-6 and TRBJ2-7, with 12 nucleotides matching TRBD2. Trimming cost V 0 bases and J 5 bases; bases outside gene matches: 3. The CDR3 runs to 15 residues. Germline V gene lookup returns CDR1 SGHDT and CDR2 YYEEEE. The CDR3 reads CASSLDPSGGDEQYF. The DNA of the CDR3 is TGTGCCAGCAGCTTGGACCCTAGCGGGGGGGACGAGCAGTACTTC.

The rearrangement joins TRBV4-1 to TRBJ2-7; 8 bases are a match to TRBD2. CDR3 length: 15 amino acids. With V trimmed by 4 bases and J by 7 bases, 12 bases remained unmatched. Germline CDR1 MGHRA, CDR2 YSYEKL. This chain's CDR3 is CASSRTGTSNWEQYF. The CDR3 DNA follows: TGCGCCAGCAGCCGAACCGGGACTAGTAATTGGGAGCAGTACTTC.

This clone has just a few counts. V is TRBV29-1 and J is TRBJ2-2, with D possibly TRBD1 on 5 matching bases. CDR3 length: 14 amino acids. The V end was cut by 4 bases, the J end by 3 bases, with 12 bases between. CDR1 SQVTM and CDR2 ANQGSEA come from the germline V gene. Here the CDR3 DNA reads TGCAGCGTTGCACGACAGCAGCACACCGGGGAGCTGTTTTTT. As protein: CSVARQQHTGELFF.

The V call is TRBV4-2, the J call TRBJ2-1; D unresolved. V was shortened by 0 bases and J by 3 bases, with 9 bases between the two germline ends. Germline values: CDR1 LGHNA, CDR2 YNFKEQ. The CDR3 runs to 15 residues. CDR3: CASSQDPGGYNEQFF. The CDR3 DNA reads TGTGCCAGCAGCCAAGACCCTGGCGGCTACAATGAGCAGTTCTTC.

This clone was detected a few times. The chain joins TRBV28 to TRBJ1-5; no firm D call. The CDR3 has 15 residues. Trimming shortened V by 1 base and J by 6 bases, and 13 bases separated the two germline ends. CDR1 and CDR2 (germline): MDHEN, SYDVKM. CDR3 DNA sequence: TGTGCCAGCAGTTTATTGTTGGGAGTAAGTCAGCCCCAGCATTTT. Translation gives CASSLLLGVSQPQHF.

The rearrangement joins TRBV28 to TRBJ2-7, with D perhaps matching TRBD2 (6 bases). V gave up 1 base and J gave up 1 base, with 20 bases separating them. Germline-derived CDR1 and CDR2 are MDHEN and SYDVKM. The CDR3 runs 18 residues. CDR3 sequence (DNA): TGTGCCAGCAGTTTATTGGGACTCGGGGGAGTAAATTCCTACGAGCAGTACTTC. It specifies CASSLLGLGGVNSYEQYF.

This clone appeared a few times. The genes are TRBV4-2 and TRBJ1-4, with TRBD1 identical over 8 bases. V lost 4 bases to trimming and J lost 8 bases; unmatched junction nucleotides: 6. CDR3 length: 14 amino acids. Germline lookup yields CDR1 LGHNA and CDR2 YNFKEQ. The CDR3 nucleotides read TGTGCCAGCAGCCCTGACAGGGGAAGAGAAAAACTGTTTTTT. It is translated as CASSPDRGREKLFF.

This rearrangement joins TRBV19 to TRBJ2-7; D is perhaps TRBD2 (6 bases). This CDR3 has 17 residues. Trimming shortened V by 4 bases and J by 2 bases, and 21 bases separated the two germline ends. Looked up from germline, CDR1 is LNHDA and CDR2 is SQIVND (reference sequence). The CDR3, as DNA: TGTGCCAGTAGTACCCTGGACGGACTATTGAGAGCCTACGAGCAGTACTTC. Translated, it gives CASSTLDGLLRAYEQYF.

This clone has just one count. The rearrangement joins TRBV19 to TRBJ1-1; D call uncertain. The CDR3 runs to 14 residues. V shed 5 bases and J shed 4 bases, with 14 bases lying between them. Germline CDR1 is LNHDA and CDR2 is SQIVND (reference sequence). The CDR3 sequence is CASSRAGSTTEAFF. CDR3 coding DNA: TGTGCCAGTAGTCGTGCAGGCTCCACCACTGAAGCTTTCTTT.

About this clone: Additional DNA sequences in this sample encode the identical CDR3. The chain is built from TRBV4-3 and TRBJ1-1; D remains ambiguous. V lost 2 bases, J lost 2 bases, and 9 bases lay in between. The CDR3 runs 14 residues. The V gene's germline CDR1 is LGHNA and CDR2 YSLEER. As DNA, the CDR3 is TGCGCCAGCAGCCAATACTCGGGTAACACTGAAGCTTTCTTT. Translating it yields CASSQYSGNTEAFF.

The chain combines TRBV5-1 with TRBJ1-4, with 7 bases identical to TRBD1. V dropped 3 bases and J dropped 3; count of bases not matched to a gene: 8. The CDR3 covers 16 residues. CDR1 is SGHRS and CDR2 is YFSETQ in the germline V gene. CDR3 in amino acids: CASSSRATGSNEKLFF. In DNA form, the CDR3 reads TGCGCCAGCAGCTCGCGAGCGACAGGGTCTAATGAAAAACTGTTTTTT.

The V gene is TRBV7-2, the J gene TRBJ2-7, with 7 bases fitting TRBD2. V lost 1 base and J lost 5; bases outside the gene matches: 5. The CDR3 has 14 residues. From germline, CDR1 is SGHTA and CDR2 FQGNSA. The CDR3 DNA sequence: TGTGCCAGCAGCTTAGAGTCGACTAGCCACGAGCAGTACTTC. Protein product: CASSLESTSHEQYF. The full variable domain, its missing parts supplied by reference TRBV7-2 and TRBJ2-7, is GAGVSQSPSNKVTEKGKDVELRCDPISGHTALYWYRQSLGQGLEFLIYFQGNSAPDKSGLPSDRFSAERTGGSVSTLTIQRTQQEDSAVYLCASSLESTSHEQYFGPGTRLTVT.

This chain uses TRBV7-8 with TRBJ1-1; D call uncertain. CDR1 and CDR2 (germline): SGHVS, FQNEAQ. This CDR3 contains 11 residues. Trimming shortened V by 2 bases and J by 5 bases, and 3 bases separated the two germline ends. The CDR3 here is CASSLITEAFF. In DNA form, the CDR3 reads TGTGCCAGCAGCTTAATAACTGAAGCTTTCTTT.

This chain connects TRBV7-9 to TRBJ1-1; D call uncertain. The CDR3 contains 15 residues. Trimming removed 2 bases at V and 0 bases at J, with 10 bases between. CDR1 SEHNR and CDR2 FQNEAQ come from the germline V gene (reference sequence). The CDR3 is CASSLMGGMNTEAFF. CDR3 nucleotide sequence: TGTGCCAGCAGCTTAATGGGCGGAATGAACACTGAAGCTTTCTTT. Full variable domain (missing parts from reference TRBV7-9 and TRBJ1-1): DTGVSQNPRHKITKRGQNVTFRCDPISEHNRLYWYRQTLGQGPEFLTYFQNEAQLEKSRLLSDRFSAERPKGSFSTLEIQRTEQGDSAMYLCASSLMGGMNTEAFFGQGTRLTVV.

The chain uses TRBV21-1 and TRBJ1-5; TRBD1 was called by the table and not checked on the DNA. TRBV21-1 is annotated as a pseudogene. The CDR3 is 18 amino acids. The CDR3 protein is CASRPRDRGNLSNQPQHF. CDR3 nucleotide sequence: TGTGCCAGCAGACCCCGGGACAGGGGTAATCTTAGCAATCAGCCCCAGCATTTT.

The chain combines TRBV5-6 with TRBJ2-1; possibly TRBD1 or TRBD2 for D (6 bases each). V lost 2 bases to trimming and J lost 9 bases, with 21 bases between them. The CDR3 runs 16 residues. CDR1 and CDR2 from the germline V gene are SGHDT and YYEEEE. This chain's CDR3 is CASSLVSGARRGEQFF. Written as DNA, the CDR3 is TGTGCCAGCAGCTTAGTTTCAGGGGCAAGGAGGGGTGAGCAGTTCTTC.

The CDR3 nucleotides are TGTGCCAGCAGCTTACTGGCCAATCAGCCCCAGCATTTT. Protein product: CASSLLANQPQHF. The V and J genes are TRBV7-2 and TRBJ1-5; D gene ambiguous. The CDR3 is 13 amino acids. Germline V gene lookup returns CDR1 SGHTA and CDR2 FQGNSA. V gave up 2 bases and J gave up 3 bases, with 5 bases separating them. Variable domain in full (rest from reference TRBV7-2 and TRBJ1-5): GAGVSQSPSNKVTEKGKDVELRCDPISGHTALYWYRQSLGQGLEFLIYFQGNSAPDKSGLPSDRFSAERTGGSVSTLTIQRTQQEDSAVYLCASSLLANQPQHFGDGTRLSIL.

This clone occurred once. The chain employs TRBV6-6 and TRBJ1-1; a weak D match, TRBD1 (5 bases). The CDR3 is 14 residues long. The germline CDR1 and CDR2 sequences are MNHNY and SVGAGI (reference sequence). The germline V and J ends were trimmed by 2 bases and 6 bases, with 13 bases remaining between them. The CDR3 loop is CASSYPGVGAEAFF. For the CDR3, the DNA is TGTGCCAGCAGTTACCCGGGGGTAGGCGCTGAAGCTTTCTTT.

This chain uses TRBV4-2 with TRBJ2-2; D call uncertain. Trimming cost V 1 base and J 4 bases, with 10 bases left between them. CDR1 LGHNA and CDR2 YNFKEQ come from the germline V gene. The CDR3 is 15 amino acids. The CDR3 region has the DNA TGTGCCAGCAGCCAAGGAATAGGTGGCACCGGGGAGCTGTTTTTT. Translation: CASSQGIGGTGELFF.